This entry describes one TCR beta chain. No cognate antigen has been identified for it. There are no base qualities to consult, and no much larger clone falls within one base. This entry belongs to a study of CD8 T cells in Susac syndrome (dated by TCRdb to the late 2010s). Concerning the study at large: Among the Susac syndrome patients who were sequenced, clinically active disease was present in six and clinical remission was observed in 8 or 9. At blood withdrawal, Susac syndrome patients were therapy-naive, treated with corticosteroids (with IVIg additionally given to some), or treated with IVIg alone. Repertoire sequencing was used to test whether CD8+ T cell activation and differentiation in Susac syndrome was antigen driven. The study compared CD8+ T cell repertoire clonality among about a dozen healthy donors, 14 Susac syndrome patients and about 16 multiple sclerosis patients. Overall results and qualifications from the work: In the total CD8+ and CD8+ TEMRA repertoires, 15 to 20 and five Susac-specific public clones, respectively, were identified. CD8+ repertoires in Susac syndrome showed clonal expansion, which was highest in CD8+ TEMRA cells and was greater in clinically active patients than in remitting patients. The number of individuals in the TCR sequencing and HLA analysis was recognized as being relatively small.

High-throughput TCR beta sequencing profiled peripheral blood CD8+ and CD4+ T cells from healthy donors, Susac syndrome patients and multiple sclerosis patients. Susac syndrome patients met recently defined diagnostic criteria for definite or probable disease. Bulk CD8+ and CD4+ T cells were purified by magnetic negative isolation, whereas CD8+ TEMRA cells were enriched by FACS. Blood was collected in EDTA tubes and processed within 24 hours, with PBMCs isolated through density gradient centrifugation. PBMCs destined for TCR sequencing were cryopreserved in liquid nitrogen and later thawed in a 37 °C water bath. Purity of sorted or isolated CD4+, CD8+ and CD8+ TEMRA cells was at least 90%. RNA was extracted using the RNeasy kit, and roughly 0.45 to 1 microgram was reverse transcribed with random hexamers. The immunoSEQ multiplex PCR assay, which covers 54 Vbeta and 13 Jbeta segments, was used to amplify TCR beta CDR3 regions. To correct PCR amplification bias, a synthetic template baseline was used for both primer optimization and computational correction. The authors' analysis ran thus. Reads were annotated to V, D and J genes per IMGT and analyzed with immunoSEQ Analyzer, keeping only productive sequences. To calculate clonality, Shannon entropy was normalized by log2 of the number of productive unique sequences and then subtracted from one. For each patient and control, public and private clones were evaluated within the 100 most prevalent clones. Susac-specific clones were defined as absent from healthy and MS cohorts, roughly 1,100 published viral clones and other ImmuneACCESS disease sequences. TCRdb's own reprocessing of the public reads used fastp at Q25 and MiXCR and kept productive beta chains. Entries that share a CDR3 protein sequence are merged under the most common genes and DNA. These V and J calls are TCRdb output, not the study's own analysis. For this sample the table gives about 53,000 distinct CDR3 sequences, of which 85% to 95% were detected only once. The ten largest clones represent 0.75% of the sample.

The sample comprised CD8+ T cells from PBMCs. The TCR originated in a human donor with Susac syndrome.

This receptor has the CDR3 CASLLMDGKYEQYF. In nucleotide form, the sequence is TGTGCCAGCCTACTTATGGACGGAAAATACGAGCAGTACTTC. The chain joins TRBV12-3 or TRBV12-4 to TRBJ2-7, with the D gene too uncertain to name. The CDR3 starts with the cysteine, ends with the phenylalanine, and has 14 residues. CDR3 DNA is the only sequence kept; it has 42 bases, read in frame from the first base. A distance of 18 bases separates the germline ends of V and J, which lose 8 bases and 4 bases respectively.